Below, one T cell receptor (beta chain) is given with its context. Antigen unknown. The repertoire was sequenced with immunoSEQ multiplex PCR; TCRdb's copy has only in-frame clones and lacks some. This table has roughly 120,000 clones, 90% to 95% appearing once. This entry belongs to a study of graft-versus-host responses after intestinal transplantation. Study findings and constraints: There were GvH clones found in recipient marrow, and some of them appeared first in ileum or blood. Allograft graft-versus-host to host-versus-graft clonal ratios ran high in patients with graft-donor T cell macrochimerism.

The CDR3 runs to 13 residues. Germline V lookup: CDR1 SNHLY, CDR2 FYNNEI. The V end lost 8 bases, the J end lost 2 bases, and 12 bases lay between the germline ends. The sequence came from a human donor who received an intestinal transplant. The chain recombines TRBV2 with TRBJ2-5; possible D gene TRBD1, 5 bases. This specimen was unstimulated CD4+ T cells sorted from spleen or lymph node cells, taken before intestinal transplant. In nucleotides, the CDR3 is TGTGCCAGCGACAGACAGATACAAGAGACCCAGTACTTC. Encoded protein: CASDRQIQETQYF.